The clone carrying this T cell receptor beta chain appeared a few times. V shed 8 bases, J shed 6 bases, and the junction held 10 bases outside the gene matches. Per germline, CDR1 KGHSH and CDR2 LQKENI. The CDR3 covers 15 residues. This sample was included in a study of blood T cell repertoires in COVID-19. On the study more broadly: Sites in the United States, Italy and Spain provided acute and convalescent COVID-19 samples. PBMCs, B-cell-depleted T cells, or T cells provided the cDNA or gDNA that made up the material.

In the authors' workflow: The assay estimated nucleated cells by amplifying reference gene primers. TCRdb's table, derived via immunoSEQ multiplex PCR, lists solely in-frame clones and lacks some. V, J and clone size were drawn from that table, and D and trimming were deduced from the DNA. The sample yields about 150,000 clones, around 87% seen once. Input material: peripheral blood. This chain links TRBV18 with TRBJ1-5; 10 nucleotides match TRBD1. The receptor's source is a woman aged 55-75 years with active COVID-19. DNA of the CDR3: TGTGCCAGCCGAACCGGACAGGGGGGTCCTCAGCCCCAGCATTTT. It translates to CASRTGQGGPQPQHF.